A single sample gave rise to the 27 T cell receptor beta chains below, sequenced in a study of immune characterization of retroperitoneal liposarcoma. Via MiXCR, TCRdb re-called the PCR reads, giving one row per CDR3 protein. This table has over 10,000 distinct CDR3 sequences, approximately 50% appearing once. Sequencing input: tumor tissue. These receptors came from a female donor with retroperitoneal liposarcoma.

The V gene is TRBV12-3 or TRBV12-4, the J gene TRBJ2-4; possibly TRBD1 for D (6 bases). The J call is in doubt because the DNA end fits TRBJ2-5 better. CDR3 length: 12 residues. CDR3 loop: CASRGFQETQYF. The DNA for the CDR3 is TGTGCCTCAAGGGGGTTCCAAGAGACCCAGTACTTC.

The chain joins TRBV6-1 to TRBJ2-7; TRBD2 is a possible D gene (5 bases). Trimming stripped 6 bases from V and 0 bases from J, with 9 bases between. The CDR3 runs 13 residues. Germline CDR1 is MNHNS and CDR2 is SASEGT. The CDR3: CASRGESSYEQYF. DNA for the CDR3: TGTGCCAGCAGGGGAGAGAGCTCCTACGAGCAGTACTTC.

The table lists this clonotype with a count of one. One junction end disagrees with the germline gene, perhaps due to a read error. The gene calls are TRBV6-8 and TRBJ1-6, with D possibly being TRBD1 (5 bases). The CDR3 extends over 15 amino acids. Germline CDR1 is MNHGY and CDR2 is SAAAGT. The CDR3 nucleotides are TGTGCCACCAGTAGTCCTATAGCGGGGGACTCACCCCCCCACTTT. This codes for CATSSPIAGDSPPHF.

This clonotype is deemed large. The V call is TRBV27, the J call TRBJ2-6, with D perhaps assigned TRBD1 or TRBD2 (5 bases each). V was trimmed by 3 bases and J by 3 bases, leaving 9 bases between them. The CDR3 is 15 residues long. CDR1 MNHEY and CDR2 SMNVEV come from the germline V gene (reference sequence). CDR3 sequence reads: CASSFLGVGANVLTF. In nucleotides, the CDR3 is TGTGCCAGCAGTTTTCTGGGGGTTGGGGCCAACGTCCTGACTTTC.

The gene calls are TRBV6-1 and TRBJ2-1; a weak D match, TRBD2 (6 bases). V lost 3 bases and J lost 9, with 15 bases in between. The CDR3 loop spans 14 amino acids. CDR1 is MNHNS, CDR2 SASEGT, per germline. The CDR3 reads CASSESGGYTEQFF. The CDR3 nucleotides are TGTGCCAGCAGTGAGTCCGGGGGATATACTGAGCAGTTCTTC.

The chain couples TRBV6-5 to TRBJ2-1; 11 nucleotides match TRBD2. Germline V gives CDR1 MNHEY, CDR2 SVGAGI. The CDR3 has 16 residues. The V and J ends lost 6 bases and 0 bases, in that order; junction bases with no gene match: 4. CDR3: CASRKTSGSSYNEQFF. CDR3 DNA: TGTGCCAGCAGAAAAACTAGCGGGAGCTCCTACAATGAGCAGTTCTTC.

Sample share makes this clonotype large. The rearrangement joins TRBV12-3 or TRBV12-4 to TRBJ2-1; D not resolved. TRBJ2-5 matches the DNA end more closely, so the J call is doubtful. The CDR3 is 13 amino acids. The CDR3 spells CASTSSSQETQYF. The DNA for the CDR3 is TGTGCCAGCACCTCCTCCTCTCAAGAGACCCAGTACTTC.

This chain uses TRBV7-2 with TRBJ2-5, with TRBD2 matching over 14 bases. The J call may be in error: the DNA end matches TRBJ2-7 better. Germline CDR1 is SGHTA and CDR2 is FQGNSA. This CDR3 is built from 18 residues. This CDR3 reads CASSLGPRLAGGPGEQYF. DNA of the CDR3: TGTGCCAGCAGCTTAGGTCCTCGACTAGCGGGAGGGCCTGGCGAGCAGTACTTC.

The rearrangement joins TRBV27 to TRBJ2-3, with 9 bases identical to TRBD2. Trimming at V came to 5 bases and at J to 1 base, leaving 4 bases not matched to a gene. The length of the CDR3 is 15 residues. Germline CDR1 is MNHEY and CDR2 is SMNVEV (reference sequence). In DNA form, the CDR3 reads TGTGCCAGCAGTACTCTAGCGGGACGCACAGATACGCAGTATTTT. Translating it yields CASSTLAGRTDTQYF.

Concerning this clonotype itself: This likely comes from a read error, as the CDR3 has no conserved phenylalanine or tryptophan at its end. The V gene is TRBV6-8, the J gene TRBJ2-1; the match to TRBD1 covers 10 bases. Matching the DNA end better, TRBJ2-7 makes the J call doubtful. From germline, CDR1 is MNHGY and CDR2 SAAAGT. The CDR3 totals 13 residues. CDR3 loop: CASSTRTGGKQYS. CDR3 nucleotide sequence: TGTGCCAGCAGTACCCGGACAGGGGGTAAGCAGTACTCC.

V gene TRBV6-5 combines with J gene TRBJ2-1; 7 bases map to TRBD2. Germline loops: CDR1 MNHEY, CDR2 SVGAGI. V shed 5 bases, J shed 6 bases, and the junction held 10 bases outside the gene matches. The CDR3 has 15 amino acids. CDR3 sequence reads: CASSEQGGGRNEQFF. The CDR3 DNA reads TGTGCCAGCAGTGAGCAGGGCGGGGGTCGCAATGAGCAGTTCTTC.

The chain recombines TRBV6-1 with TRBJ2-3; D unclear. CDR1 and CDR2 (germline): MNHNS, SASEGT. V dropped 6 bases and J dropped 7 bases, with 11 bases sitting between them. The CDR3 covers 12 residues. The CDR3 DNA reads as TGTGCCAGCAGCCCCGGAGCCTATACGCAGTATTTT. Its protein is CASSPGAYTQYF.

J is TRBJ2-5 and V is TRBV12-3 or TRBV12-4; 13 bases match TRBD2. V shed 5 bases and J 11 bases; nucleotides not matched to a gene: 14. CDR3 length: 16 residues. The CDR3 DNA is TGTGCCAGCAGTACCACGACTAGCGGGAGGTTATACGCGCAGTACTTC. Amino acid sequence: CASSTTTSGRLYAQYF.

This clonotype was counted many times. This chain joins TRBV6-1 and TRBJ1-1, with D perhaps matching TRBD1 (6 bases). V was clipped by 7 bases and J by 2 bases, with 14 bases between them. This CDR3 contains 14 residues. Germline V gene sequence: CDR1 MNHNS, CDR2 SASEGT. The CDR3 coding sequence is TGTGCCAGCACCAGCGGGACACCCAACACTGAAGCTTTCTTT. Translating gives CASTSGTPNTEAFF.

This clonotype was found a few times. This sequence joins TRBV27 and TRBJ2-3; TRBD1 might be the D (6 bases). Germline values: CDR1 MNHEY, CDR2 SMNVEV (reference sequence). The CDR3 covers 16 residues. V lost 5 bases to trimming and J lost 2 bases, with 17 bases between them. DNA of the CDR3: TGTGCCAGCAGTCTTACGACAGGCCCCCCCACAGATACGCAGTATTTT. Residues: CASSLTTGPPTDTQYF.

The chain joins TRBV6-1 to TRBJ1-4, with D hard to call. This CDR3 is 17 amino acids long. V dropped 8 bases and J dropped 0 bases, with 19 bases sitting between them. The germline gives CDR1 MNHNS, CDR2 SASEGT. The CDR3 DNA reads TGTGCCAGCCAAGCCAGGCCTTTAATTGCAACTAATGAAAAACTGTTTTTT. It yields the protein CASQARPLIATNEKLFF.

Comments on this clonotype: Since a much larger clone is just one base distant, this may be a read error. The CDR3 reads CASGQGRSNSPLHF. The CDR3 DNA follows: TGTGCCAGCGGACAGGGGAGGAGTAATTCACCCCTCCACTTT. The genes are TRBV6-1 and TRBJ1-6, with 9 bases identical to TRBD1. This CDR3 contains 14 residues. Germline CDR1 reads MNHNS; CDR2 reads SASEGT. Unmatched junction bases numbered 5, after V lost 8 bases and J lost 6 bases.

This clonotype occurred a few times. The chain carries TRBV6-1 and TRBJ2-1; 7 bases match TRBD2. Germline V lookup: CDR1 MNHNS, CDR2 SASEGT. Unmatched junction bases numbered 7, after V lost 7 bases and J lost 4 bases. The CDR3 is made up of 14 amino acids. The CDR3 sequence is CASTPSGTYNEQFF. The DNA for the CDR3 is TGTGCCAGCACGCCTAGCGGCACTTACAATGAGCAGTTCTTC.

The V call is TRBV6-5, the J call TRBJ1-2, with TRBD1 as a possible D gene (6 bases). CDR3 length: 13 residues. CDR1 MNHEY and CDR2 SVGAGI come from the germline V gene. With 4 bases removed from V and 7 bases from J, the gap between germline ends came to 13 bases. The CDR3 sequence: CASSSGGRFGYTF. CDR3 nucleotides: TGTGCCAGCAGTTCGGGGGGGCGTTTTGGCTACACCTTC.

This clonotype is labeled medium-sized (0.01 to 0.1%). In nucleotides, the CDR3 is TGTGCCAGCAGTTTAGCCAATCCAGGCGAGCAGTACTTC. Its translation: CASSLANPGEQYF. V and J are TRBV12-3 or TRBV12-4 and TRBJ2-1; D call uncertain. The J call is doubtful: the DNA matches TRBJ2-7 better. The CDR3 has 13 amino acids.

J is TRBJ2-7 and V is TRBV6-5, with 13 bases identical to TRBD2. The ends lost 4 bases at V and 5 bases at J; junction bases unmatched: 5. The CDR3 has 15 amino acids. Germline CDR1 and CDR2: MNHEY and SVGAGI. The CDR3 here is CASSSGLAGVHEQYF. The DNA for the CDR3 is TGTGCCAGCAGTTCTGGACTAGCGGGAGTCCACGAGCAGTACTTC.

By sample share, this clonotype is large (0.1 to 1%). J is TRBJ2-5 and V is TRBV6-1; perhaps D is TRBD1 or TRBD2 (5 bases each). The J call is uncertain, as TRBJ2-1 better fits the DNA end. This CDR3 spans 14 amino acids. From germline, CDR1 is MNHNS and CDR2 SASEGT. Written as DNA, the CDR3 is TGTGCCAGCAGTCGGGACCCTGACCAAGAGACCCAGTTCTTC. Residues: CASSRDPDQETQFF.

This clonotype was seen only a few times. The chain combines TRBV6-1 with TRBJ2-1; D could derive from TRBD1 or TRBD2 (6 bases each). The CDR3 spans 14 residues. From germline, CDR1 is MNHNS and CDR2 SASEGT. With 3 bases removed from V and 10 bases from J, the gap between germline ends came to 16 bases. Written as DNA, the CDR3 is TGTGCCAGCAGTGATTGGGGGGCGTCGCACGAGCAGTTCTTC. It encodes CASSDWGASHEQFF.

This sequence joins TRBV6-6 and TRBJ1-6; no clear D. V lost 0 bases and J lost 6, with 6 bases in between. This CDR3 spans 14 amino acids. The germline gives CDR1 MNHNY, CDR2 SVGAGI (reference sequence). CDR3 DNA sequence: TGTGCCAGCAGTTACTCTCAGCTTAATTCACCCCTCCACTTT. Amino acids: CASSYSQLNSPLHF.

The chain recombines TRBV12-3 or TRBV12-4 with TRBJ2-2, with D perhaps assigned TRBD1 or TRBD2 (6 bases each). V was shortened by 1 base and J by 7 bases, with 10 bases between the two germline ends. The CDR3 runs to 14 residues. CDR3 nucleotide sequence: TGTGCCAGCAGTTTAGACAGGGAGGTCGGGGAGCTGTTTTTT. Translated, it gives CASSLDREVGELFF.

This sequence joins TRBV6-1 and TRBJ2-3; the D gene is possibly TRBD1 (6 bases). The CDR3 length is 15 residues. The V end lost 8 bases, the J end lost 3 bases, and 18 bases lay between the germline ends. CDR1 is MNHNS and CDR2 is SASEGT in the germline V gene. This CDR3 reads CASAYFGQGTDTQYF. The DNA of the CDR3 is TGTGCCAGCGCCTACTTCGGGCAGGGGACAGATACGCAGTATTTT.

This clonotype has more than one count but fewer than ten. The chain uses TRBV6-1 and TRBJ2-1; D may be TRBD1 or TRBD2 (5 bases each). The germline V and J ends were trimmed by 5 bases and 13 bases, with 24 bases remaining between them. Per germline, CDR1 MNHNS and CDR2 SASEGT. The CDR3 consists of 15 residues. CDR3 protein: CASSYEGLGMETQFF. The CDR3 DNA reads as TGTGCCAGCAGTTACGAGGGGTTGGGGATGGAGACCCAGTTCTTC.